The 31 T cell receptor beta chains listed next were all sequenced from one sample in a study of CD8 T cells in ankylosing spondylitis. Study-wide results and limits: It appeared that ankylosing spondylitis blood was characterized by a TCR beta motif of roughly 8 highly homologous variants.

TCRdb re-derived calls from the 5' RACE reads in MiXCR, one entry per CDR3 protein. The sample lists about 800,000 distinct CDR3 sequences, about 11% occurring once. No antigen has been assigned to these receptors. The sequencing input was blood, either unsorted or a sorted T cell fraction (not recorded which). The receptors derive from a male donor with ankylosing spondylitis.

This sequence joins TRBV25-1 and TRBJ1-6; D is undetermined. Germline CDR1 is MGHDK and CDR2 is SYGVNS. The V gene lost 0 bases and the J gene lost 10 bases, with 7 bases spanning the gap. The CDR3 is 13 amino acids. Here the CDR3 reads CASSEYTGSPLHF. In DNA, the CDR3 is TGTGCCAGCAGTGAATATACGGGATCACCCCTCCACTTT.

This clonotype was seen a handful of times. The rearrangement joins TRBV25-1 to TRBJ1-1, with unresolved D. Germline-derived CDR1 and CDR2 are MGHDK and SYGVNS. The length of the CDR3 is 13 residues. V lost 6 bases, J lost 5 bases, and 13 bases lay in between. In DNA form, the CDR3 reads TGTGCCAGCAGGGGATACCTCTGGACTGAAGCTTTCTTT. It encodes CASRGYLWTEAFF.

This clonotype was found many times. The chain uses TRBV6-2 or TRBV6-3 and TRBJ1-1, with D possibly matching TRBD1 (6 bases). Germline V gene lookup returns CDR1 MNHEY and CDR2 SVGEGT. The CDR3 covers 13 residues. V was trimmed by 10 bases and J by 5 bases, leaving 17 bases between them. The CDR3: CATTSHRATEAFF. In DNA, the CDR3 is TGTGCCACCACATCCCACAGGGCAACTGAAGCTTTCTTT.

In its sample, this clonotype was seen many times. The chain employs TRBV20-1 and TRBJ2-5; D may be TRBD1 (5 bases). This CDR3 has 11 residues. CDR1 and CDR2 from the germline V gene are DFQATT and SNEGSKA (reference sequence). V gave up 6 bases and J gave up 2 bases, with 7 bases separating them. The DNA for the CDR3 is TGCAGTGCGAGACAGCAAGAGACCCAGTACTTC. It specifies CSARQQETQYF.

This clonotype was seen a few times. The genes are TRBV7-2 and TRBJ2-1, with 7 bases lining up with TRBD2. This CDR3 region has 14 residues. V dropped 3 bases and J dropped 9; count of bases not matched to a gene: 8. CDR1 SGHTA and CDR2 FQGNSA come from the germline V gene. The CDR3 sequence is CASSFDPTGGEQFF. The CDR3 DNA sequence: TGTGCCAGCAGCTTCGATCCTACGGGGGGTGAGCAGTTCTTC.

J is TRBJ2-7 and V is TRBV24-1, with no clear D. V gave up 1 base and J gave up 7 bases, with 4 bases separating them. The CDR3 has 11 residues. CDR1 is KGHDR and CDR2 is SFDVKD in the germline V gene. The CDR3 reads CATSDFREQYF. The CDR3 DNA sequence: TGTGCCACCAGTGATTTTCGGGAGCAGTACTTC.

There are a few counts of this clonotype. The chain employs TRBV24-1 and TRBJ2-7; 10 positions match TRBD2. CDR1 is KGHDR, CDR2 SFDVKD, per germline. This CDR3 is 17 amino acids long. With 4 bases clipped from V and 3 bases from J, the junction kept 11 bases outside the gene matches. The CDR3, as DNA: TGTGCCACCAGTGAACGCAGCGGGAGGGGAAAACACTACGAGCAGTACTTC. It encodes CATSERSGRGKHYEQYF.

In this sample, this clonotype turned up many times. The gene calls are TRBV5-1 and TRBJ1-2, with D uncertain. Germline V lookup: CDR1 SGHRS, CDR2 YFSETQ. Trimming removed 0 bases from V and 8 bases from J, with 14 bases in between. The CDR3 is 14 amino acids. DNA of the CDR3: TGCGCCAGCAGCTTGGATGGCCCAGTAAGAGGCTACACCTTC. It specifies CASSLDGPVRGYTF.

This clonotype was seen a handful of times. The chain employs TRBV7-2 and TRBJ1-1, with 10 nucleotides matching TRBD1. The trim removed 1 base at V and 8 bases at J, leaving 10 bases unmatched. In germline, CDR1 is SGHTA, CDR2 FQGNSA. There are 16 residues in the CDR3. CDR3 nucleotide sequence: TGTGCCAGCAGCTTAGATTTTGGGTCGGGACAGGGGGAAGCTTTCTTT. Protein: CASSLDFGSGQGEAFF. Together with reference TRBV7-2 and TRBJ1-1, the CDR3 gives the full variable domain: GAGVSQSPSNKVTEKGKDVELRCDPISGHTALYWYRQSLGQGLEFLIYFQGNSAPDKSGLPSDRFSAERTGGSVSTLTIQRTQQEDSAVYLCASSLDFGSGQGEAFFGQGTRLTVV.

This rearrangement joins TRBV5-1 to TRBJ2-1, with 7 bases matching TRBD2. V gave up 1 base and J gave up 4 bases; unmatched junction bases: 5. The CDR3 sequence is 15 residues long. Germline V lookup: CDR1 SGHRS, CDR2 YFSETQ. The CDR3 is CASSLYGGGYNEQFF. CDR3 DNA: TGCGCCAGCAGCTTGTATGGCGGGGGTTACAATGAGCAGTTCTTC.

This clonotype has just a few counts. The chain links TRBV20-1 to TRBJ1-1; D not certain. Trimming took off 5 bases at V and 7 bases at J, with 14 bases between the two ends. CDR1 and CDR2 from the germline V gene are DFQATT and SNEGSKA (reference sequence). This CDR3 spans 12 amino acids. CDR3 residues: CSAPNMGIEAFF. The CDR3 bases are TGCAGTGCTCCAAACATGGGAATTGAAGCTTTCTTT.

This clonotype was counted a few times. The rearrangement links TRBV7-2 to TRBJ2-7; TRBD1 matches at 9 bases. From germline, CDR1 is SGHTA and CDR2 FQGNSA. V was pared by 3 bases and J by 2 bases, with 5 bases of the junction left unmatched. The CDR3 covers 15 residues. Here the CDR3 reads CASSFDRGFPYEQYF. CDR3 DNA sequence: TGTGCCAGCAGCTTCGACAGGGGGTTCCCCTACGAGCAGTACTTC.

This rearrangement joins TRBV20-1 to TRBJ1-4, with TRBD1 identical over 10 bases. Trimming at V came to 7 bases and at J to 7 bases, leaving 9 bases not matched to a gene. Germline V gives CDR1 DFQATT, CDR2 SNEGSKA (reference sequence). This CDR3 has 14 amino acids. The CDR3 DNA reads TGCAGTGGGGTCTCCGGGACAGGGGTTGAAAAACTGTTTTTT. Translated: CSGVSGTGVEKLFF.

Only one count was recorded for this clonotype. V and J are TRBV7-2 and TRBJ2-1; D may be TRBD1 or TRBD2 (7 bases each). Deletions cut 2 bases from V and 9 bases from J, with 17 bases between. The CDR3 has 15 amino acids. Germline V gene sequence: CDR1 SGHTA, CDR2 FQGNSA. The chain's CDR3 is CASSLRGAGGGEQFF. Here the CDR3 DNA reads TGTGCCAGCAGCTTACGGGGGGCAGGGGGTGGTGAGCAGTTCTTC.

This clonotype was seen a few times. The rearrangement links TRBV15 to TRBJ1-5; D unresolved. Trimming stripped 6 bases from V and 4 bases from J, with 10 bases between. Per the germline V gene, CDR1 is LNHNV and CDR2 is YYDKDF (reference sequence). The CDR3 sequence is 13 residues long. This CDR3 is CATSGRLNQPQHF. The CDR3 DNA sequence: TGTGCCACCAGTGGACGGTTAAATCAGCCCCAGCATTTT.

This chain joins TRBV5-1 and TRBJ1-2; a possible D gene is TRBD1 (5 bases). The germline gives CDR1 SGHRS, CDR2 YFSETQ. The CDR3 has 16 amino acids. V gave up 1 base and J gave up 0 bases, with 13 bases separating them. CDR3 loop: CASSLYRPEANYGYTF. Written as DNA, the CDR3 is TGCGCCAGCAGCTTGTACAGGCCTGAAGCTAACTATGGCTACACCTTC.

This rearrangement joins TRBV19 to TRBJ1-5; D ambiguous. V was trimmed by 3 bases and J by 8 bases, leaving 8 bases between them. The CDR3 contains 12 residues. Germline V gene data show CDR1 as LNHDA and CDR2 as SQIVND (reference sequence). CDR3 loop: CASSIHWEPQHF. CDR3 coding DNA: TGTGCCAGTAGTATTCACTGGGAGCCCCAGCATTTT.

In its sample, this clonotype was seen a few times. The CDR3 DNA is TGTGCCAGTAGTATAGGGGGGGAGGGCGGTTTGAGCTCCTACAATGAGCAGTTCTTC. Translated: CASSIGGEGGLSSYNEQFF. This chain joins TRBV19 and TRBJ2-1, with 7 bases identical to TRBD2. This CDR3 spans 19 amino acids. Looked up from germline, CDR1 is LNHDA and CDR2 is SQIVND (reference sequence). Losses at the gene ends were 1 base for V and 0 bases for J; bases not matched to a gene: 12.

This clonotype was counted many times. V is TRBV7-9 and J is TRBJ2-5, with no clear D. V was trimmed by 5 bases and J by 5 bases, leaving 6 bases between them. CDR3 length: 11 amino acids. Per the germline V gene, CDR1 is SEHNR and CDR2 is FQNEAQ (reference sequence). CDR3 DNA sequence: TGTGCCAGCAGCATAATCGAGACCCAGTACTTC. Amino acids: CASSIIETQYF. The whole variable domain, filled in from reference TRBV7-9 and TRBJ2-5, reads DTGVSQNPRHKITKRGQNVTFRCDPISEHNRLYWYRQTLGQGPEFLTYFQNEAQLEKSRLLSDRFSAERPKGSFSTLEIQRTEQGDSAMYLCASSIIETQYFGPGTRLLVL.

The chain has TRBV28 and TRBJ2-7; 11 nucleotides match TRBD2. Germline values: CDR1 MDHEN, CDR2 SYDVKM. The V segment lost 5 bases and the J segment 3 bases; nucleotides outside the gene matches: 6. The CDR3 loop spans 15 amino acids. As DNA, the CDR3 is TGTGCCAGCAGTGATACTAGCGGGGGCTACTACGAGCAGTACTTC. This encodes CASSDTSGGYYEQYF. Full variable domain (rest looked up from reference TRBV28 and TRBJ2-7): DVKVTQSSRYLVKRTGEKVFLECVQDMDHENMFWYRQDPGLGLRLIYFSYDVKMKEKGDIPEGYSVSREKKERFSLILESASTNQTSMYLCASSDTSGGYYEQYFGPGTRLTVT.

In this sample, this clonotype turned up a few times. CDR3 coding DNA: TGTGCCAGCAGTTACTCGTCCGTCCCGGGACCATCCTCTCCAGATACGCAGTATTTT. Protein product: CASSYSSVPGPSSPDTQYF. The chain has TRBV6-5 and TRBJ2-3; D tentatively fits TRBD1 or TRBD2 (5 bases each). CDR3 length equals 19 residues. V was trimmed by 0 bases and J by 4 bases, leaving 23 bases between them. Germline loops: CDR1 MNHEY, CDR2 SVGAGI.

The rearrangement links TRBV20-1 to TRBJ1-4, with no clear D. Germline V gene data show CDR1 as DFQATT and CDR2 as SNEGSKA (reference sequence). Trimming shortened V by 6 bases and J by 9 bases, and 8 bases separated the two germline ends. CDR3 size: 10 residues. The CDR3 sequence is CSAEMKKLFF. DNA for the CDR3: TGCAGTGCCGAAATGAAAAAACTGTTTTTT.

This clonotype has ten or more counts. V and J are TRBV20-1 and TRBJ1-5; D gene ambiguous. In germline, CDR1 is DFQATT, CDR2 SNEGSKA (reference sequence). The CDR3 runs to 11 residues. Deletions cut 5 bases from V and 4 bases from J, with 6 bases between. CDR3 nucleotides: TGCAGTGCTGCGAGTAATCAGCCCCAGCATTTT. This sequence encodes CSAASNQPQHF.

The rearrangement uses TRBV9 and TRBJ1-6, with 7 bases lining up with TRBD1. This CDR3 comprises 15 residues. The junction had 3 bases not matched to a gene; V was cut back by 0 bases and J by 6 bases. Germline loops: CDR1 SGDLS, CDR2 YYNGEE. The CDR3 protein is CASSVEGAVNSPLHF. CDR3 nucleotides: TGTGCCAGCAGCGTAGAGGGGGCGGTTAATTCACCCCTCCACTTT.

The rearrangement uses TRBV6-1 and TRBJ1-2; tentatively, D is TRBD1 (5 bases). V was clipped by 5 bases and J by 8 bases, with 15 bases between them. Germline values: CDR1 MNHNS, CDR2 SASEGT. The CDR3 has 13 residues. This CDR3 reads CASSPYVGVGYTF. Here the CDR3 DNA reads TGTGCCAGCAGTCCTTACGTGGGGGTGGGCTACACCTTC.

The J gene is TRBJ2-3, the V gene TRBV12-3 or TRBV12-4; D might be TRBD2 (6 bases). The CDR3 contains 16 residues. V lost 6 bases and J lost 4, with 20 bases in between. CDR3 sequence reads: CASSRRLDSMADTQYF. The DNA of the CDR3 is TGTGCCAGCAGCCGCAGACTAGACAGTATGGCAGATACGCAGTATTTT.

This clonotype was observed at least ten times. The chain joins TRBV3-1 to TRBJ2-7; TRBD2 is a possible D gene (5 bases). The germline V and J ends were trimmed by 4 bases and 0 bases, with 10 bases remaining between them. The V gene's germline CDR1 is LGHDT and CDR2 YNNKEL (reference sequence). The CDR3 length is 14 residues. CDR3 coding DNA: TGTGCCAGCAGCCCGCGGGTATCCTCCTACGAGCAGTACTTC. This sequence encodes CASSPRVSSYEQYF.

This clonotype was counted only a few times. The V call is TRBV7-2, the J call TRBJ2-1, with 7 bases lining up with TRBD2. Germline CDR1 SGHTA, CDR2 FQGNSA. V lost 3 bases and J lost 0; bases outside the gene matches: 5. This CDR3 contains 16 residues. CDR3 coding DNA: TGTGCCAGCAGCTTTGGGGGGGTAAGCTCCTACAATGAGCAGTTCTTC. It encodes CASSFGGVSSYNEQFF. The full variable domain, its missing parts supplied by reference TRBV7-2 and TRBJ2-1, is GAGVSQSPSNKVTEKGKDVELRCDPISGHTALYWYRQSLGQGLEFLIYFQGNSAPDKSGLPSDRFSAERTGGSVSTLTIQRTQQEDSAVYLCASSFGGVSSYNEQFFGPGTRLTVL.

Many counts were recorded for this clonotype. V and J are TRBV18 and TRBJ2-7; 9 positions match TRBD2. CDR1 is KGHSH, CDR2 LQKENI, per germline. With 3 bases clipped from V and 4 bases from J, the junction kept 4 bases outside the gene matches. The length of the CDR3 is 14 residues. CDR3 region: CASSPGLAIYEQYF. In DNA, the CDR3 is TGTGCCAGCTCACCGGGACTAGCCATTTACGAGCAGTACTTC.

This clonotype was observed many times. The chain uses TRBV5-1 and TRBJ2-7; TRBD2 agrees at 11 bases. V gave up 4 bases and J gave up 3 bases; unmatched junction bases: 6. Per the germline V gene, CDR1 is SGHRS and CDR2 is YFSETQ. The CDR3 has 15 residues. The DNA for the CDR3 is TGCGCCAGCAGCCTAACTAGCGGGAGAATCTACGAGCAGTACTTC. Translated: CASSLTSGRIYEQYF.

V and J are TRBV14 and TRBJ2-2; either TRBD1 or TRBD2 may supply D (5 bases each). Germline V CDR1 and CDR2: SGHDN, FVKESK. The CDR3 extends over 13 amino acids. Trimming cost V 4 bases and J 4 bases, with 7 bases left between them. Here the CDR3 reads CASSRGITGELFF. CDR3 nucleotides: TGTGCCAGCAGCCGGGGGATCACCGGGGAGCTGTTTTTT.